This entry lists 14 T cell receptor beta chains sequenced from one sample in a study of radiotherapy plus CTLA-4 blockade in lung cancer. The table came from immunoSEQ multiplex PCR; TCRdb's copy has only in-frame clones and leaves some out. The repertoire holds roughly 100,000 clones, with approximately 78% as singletons. This sample comprised peripheral blood, obtained from a patient treated with radiotherapy plus ipilimumab. The receptor source for this set is a human donor with non-small cell lung cancer who had a partial response to radiotherapy plus ipilimumab.

V usage is TRBV10-3 and J usage is TRBJ2-7, with D perhaps matching TRBD2 (5 bases). This CDR3 has 14 residues. The germline V gene encodes CDR1 ENHRY and CDR2 SYGVKD. V was pared by 6 bases and J by 1 base, with 13 bases between. The CDR3 here is CAIRIQLDSYEQYF. The CDR3 nucleotides read TGTGCCATCAGGATACAACTAGATTCCTACGAGCAGTACTTC.

This clone showed up just a few times. The J gene is TRBJ1-1, the V gene TRBV30; D possibly corresponds to TRBD1 (5 bases). Germline V gene lookup returns CDR1 GTSNPN and CDR2 SVGIG (reference sequence). There are 13 residues in the CDR3. V lost 4 bases and J lost 3, with 12 bases in between. The CDR3 nucleotides are TGTGCCTGGACCCGTCAAGGGGACACTGAAGCTTTCTTT. Protein product: CAWTRQGDTEAFF.

Turning to this clone: One junction end does not reproduce the germline sequence, and a read error may be involved. The chain is built from TRBV28 and TRBJ1-2; D gene ambiguous. Germline CDR1 is MDHEN and CDR2 is SYDVKM. CDR3 length equals 10 residues. CDR3: CASSSAEASF. The CDR3 DNA sequence: TGTGCCAGCAGTTCCGCGGAGGCAAGCTTC.

This chain connects TRBV9 to TRBJ1-5; D is perhaps TRBD1 (6 bases). The ends were cut back, 3 bases at V and 2 bases at J, with 12 bases in the middle. The CDR3 length is 15 residues. Looked up from germline, CDR1 is SGDLS and CDR2 is YYNGEE. CDR3 sequence (DNA): TGTGCCAGCAGCGCAACAGGGAATGGCAATCAGCCCCAGCATTTT. It is translated as CASSATGNGNQPQHF.

The chain joins TRBV7-2 to TRBJ2-1; maybe TRBD2 (6 bases). Germline CDR1 reads SGHTA; CDR2 reads FQGNSA. V lost 8 bases and J 6 bases, leaving 17 bases between the germline ends. CDR3 size: 14 residues. The CDR3: CASSTGVGTNEQFF. The CDR3, as DNA: TGTGCCAGCTCCACGGGGGTAGGCACCAATGAGCAGTTCTTC.

This chain links TRBV7-2 with TRBJ2-3; 10 bases are a match to TRBD2. This CDR3 spans 16 amino acids. In germline, CDR1 is SGHTA, CDR2 FQGNSA. J lost 4 bases, V lost 5 bases, and 9 bases had no gene match. The CDR3 region is CASSPRTSGIADTQYF. CDR3 DNA sequence: TGTGCCAGCAGCCCGCGGACTAGCGGTATCGCAGATACGCAGTATTTT.

The DNA for the CDR3 is TGTGCCAGCAGCTTAGCCGTAGTAAACATTCAGTACTTC. It is translated as CASSLAVVNIQYF. The chain couples TRBV7-3 to TRBJ2-4; D unresolved. The germline V gene encodes CDR1 SGHTA and CDR2 FQGTGA. The CDR3 loop spans 13 amino acids. V was shortened by 2 bases and J by 6 bases, with 8 bases between the two germline ends.

The chain uses TRBV10-3 and TRBJ2-7; weak D call: TRBD1 (6 bases). V was clipped by 3 bases and J by 0 bases, with 9 bases between them. Germline CDR1 is ENHRY and CDR2 is SYGVKD. The CDR3 length is 14 residues. CDR3 sequence: CAISDPGDSYEQYF. For the CDR3, the DNA is TGTGCCATCAGTGATCCAGGGGACTCCTACGAGCAGTACTTC.

The chain recombines TRBV13 with TRBJ2-7, with 10 bases lining up with TRBD1. This CDR3 comprises 14 residues. CDR1 PRHDT and CDR2 FYEKMQ come from the germline V gene (reference sequence). Trimming cost V 3 bases and J 5 bases; bases outside gene matches: 4. The CDR3 DNA follows: TGTGCCAGCAGCTTCTTGACAGGGGGCAACGAGCAGTACTTC. It yields the protein CASSFLTGGNEQYF.

This clone was seen a handful of times. The chain combines TRBV14 with TRBJ1-5; D gene ambiguous. The ends were cut back, 0 bases at V and 4 bases at J, with 4 bases in the middle. The CDR3 has 13 amino acids. Germline CDR1 and CDR2: SGHDN and FVKESK. The CDR3 nucleotides are TGTGCCAGCAGCCAAGAGCAGAATCAGCCCCAGCATTTT. Its translation: CASSQEQNQPQHF. Full variable domain (rest looked up from reference TRBV14 and TRBJ1-5): EAGVTQFPSHSVIEKGQTVTLRCDPISGHDNLYWYRRVMGKEIKFLLHFVKESKQDESGMPNNRFLAERTGGTYSTLKVQPAELEDSGVYFCASSQEQNQPQHFGDGTRLSIL.

V usage is TRBV5-1 and J usage is TRBJ1-1, with 8 bases that match TRBD1. Germline V gene sequence: CDR1 SGHRS, CDR2 YFSETQ. This CDR3 region has 18 residues. Trimming took 4 bases from V and 0 from J; bases not matched to a gene: 14. The CDR3 DNA is TGCGCCAGCAGCCCCTACACGGACAGGGTCGAAATGAACACTGAAGCTTTCTTT. Residues: CASSPYTDRVEMNTEAFF.

In nucleotides, the CDR3 is TGCGCCAGCAGCTTGGAGGTAAAAATGACAGGGGCCGAGGGCAATGAGCAGTTCTTC. As protein: CASSLEVKMTGAEGNEQFF. The chain combines TRBV5-1 with TRBJ2-1; TRBD1 aligns across 8 bases. With V trimmed by 0 bases and J by 6 bases, 17 bases remained unmatched. This CDR3 is 19 amino acids long. From germline, CDR1 is SGHRS and CDR2 YFSETQ.

CDR3 region: CASIDALRGPYEQYF. CDR3 nucleotides: TGTGCCAGCATCGACGCTCTTCGAGGTCCCTACGAGCAGTACTTC. The genes are TRBV7-2 and TRBJ2-7; D gene uncertain. V was clipped by 7 bases and J by 2 bases, with 18 bases between them. CDR1 and CDR2 (germline): SGHTA, FQGNSA. The CDR3 length is 15 residues.

The rearrangement links TRBV6-6 to TRBJ2-1, with 8 bases lining up with TRBD2. Germline CDR1 and CDR2: MNHNY and SVGAGI (reference sequence). V gave up 5 bases and J gave up 7 bases; unmatched junction bases: 10. This CDR3 has 15 amino acids. In DNA, the CDR3 is TGTGCCAGCAGTCCTCTAGCGGGTCAAACGAATGAGCAGTTCTTC. Protein sequence: CASSPLAGQTNEQFF.